The present entry profiles one T cell receptor beta chain with its context. Antigen: not known. The source of the sample is a study of hypomethylating agent response in myelodysplastic syndrome. On the study more broadly: Patients received azacitidine (about 70% of the 11) or decitabine (3 of 11).

Original processing notes: Approximately 1.6% of 150,000 to 200,000 clonotypes matched previously reported viral-epitope-specific VDJdb entries. Measured with immunoSEQ multiplex PCR; TCRdb has only the in-frame clones, and not every one. V and J calls and clone size follow that table, whereas D and trimming were derived from the DNA. Seen here are over 3,500 clones, 82% observed once, and the top ten hold about a quarter. Regarding the study as a whole: Responders gained more novel clonotypes; non-responders had more contracted clonotypes after treatment.

In germline, CDR1 is SGHTA, CDR2 FQGNSA. The CDR3 sequence is 16 residues long. Between the trimmed V and J ends, which lost 5 bases and 0 bases, there was a span of 15 bases. The chain uses TRBV7-2 and TRBJ2-3; perhaps D is TRBD1 or TRBD2 (6 bases each). The specimen comprised bone marrow, sampled before or after starting hypomethylating agent treatment for myelodysplastic syndrome (not recorded which). The TCR sequence derives from a human donor with myelodysplastic syndrome. CDR3 in DNA: TGTGCCAGCAGCGCTAGGAGGGACACTAGCACAGATACGCAGTATTTT. This translates into CASSARRDTSTDTQYF.